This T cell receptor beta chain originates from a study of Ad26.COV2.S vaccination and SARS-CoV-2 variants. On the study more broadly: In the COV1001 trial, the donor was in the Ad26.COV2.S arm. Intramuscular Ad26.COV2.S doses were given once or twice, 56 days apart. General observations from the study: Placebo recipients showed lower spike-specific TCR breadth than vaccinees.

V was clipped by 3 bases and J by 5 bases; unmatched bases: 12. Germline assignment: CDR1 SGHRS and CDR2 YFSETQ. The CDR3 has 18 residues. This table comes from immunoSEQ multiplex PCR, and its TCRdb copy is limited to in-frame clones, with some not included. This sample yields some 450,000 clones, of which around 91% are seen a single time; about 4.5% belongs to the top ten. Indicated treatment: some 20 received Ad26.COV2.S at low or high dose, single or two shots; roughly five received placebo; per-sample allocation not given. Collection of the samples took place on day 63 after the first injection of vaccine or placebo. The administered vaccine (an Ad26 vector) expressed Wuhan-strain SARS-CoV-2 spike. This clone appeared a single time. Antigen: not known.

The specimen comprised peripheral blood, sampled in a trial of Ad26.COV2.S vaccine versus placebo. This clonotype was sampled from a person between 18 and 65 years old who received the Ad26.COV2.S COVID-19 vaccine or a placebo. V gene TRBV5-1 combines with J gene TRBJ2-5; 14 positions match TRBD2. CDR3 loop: CASSSGLAGVIRNETQYF. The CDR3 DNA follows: TGCGCCAGCAGCTCGGGACTAGCGGGAGTTATTCGGAATGAGACCCAGTACTTC.